This T cell receptor (beta chain) was retrieved from a study of cytomegalovirus exposure and HLA in healthy donors. The germline CDR1 and CDR2 sequences are KGHSH and LQKENI. The CDR3 is 11 residues long. The V gene lost 1 base and the J gene lost 9 bases, with 4 bases spanning the gap. With 60 Vbeta and 13 Jbeta primers, the PCR was carried out. The method was immunoSEQ multiplex PCR; TCRdb's version includes in-frame clones alone and lacks a portion of them. Here the sample spans roughly 140,000 clones, 75% to 80% being singletons. This TCR derives from a male donor in good health and CMV-seronegative. Sample: PBMCs. The chain couples TRBV18 to TRBJ2-1; D call uncertain. For the CDR3, the DNA is TGTGCCAGCTCACCACTCGGTGAGCAGTTCTTC. Protein: CASSPLGEQFF.